These 3 T cell receptor beta chains were all obtained from the same sample, sequenced in a study of sequential checkpoint blockade in melanoma. Using immunoSEQ multiplex PCR, the repertoire was profiled, and TCRdb retains in-frame clones only, with some absent. The sample shows under 25,000 clones, approximately 73% of them seen only once. The treatment: randomized to nivolumab then ipilimumab (arm A) or the reverse (arm B). Sequencing was performed on CD8+ T cells sorted from blood (inferred from file names), taken from a patient given nivolumab and ipilimumab in sequence. All receptors come from a human donor with melanoma.

This chain links TRBV4-1 with TRBJ1-1; possibly TRBD1 for D (5 bases). Trimming removed 0 bases at V and 1 base at J, with 6 bases between. The germline CDR1 and CDR2 sequences are MGHRA and YSYEKL. The CDR3 has 14 residues. In nucleotides, the CDR3 is TGCGCCAGCAGCCAAGAAACAGGGAACACTGAAGCTTTCTTT. Protein sequence: CASSQETGNTEAFF.

This clone is a singleton in its sample. The rearrangement joins TRBV7-9 to TRBJ2-7; D possibly corresponds to TRBD2 (5 bases). The germline V gene encodes CDR1 SEHNR and CDR2 FQNEAQ (reference sequence). The CDR3 runs 13 residues. V was cut by 3 bases and J by 2 bases, with 8 bases left in between. The CDR3 region has the DNA TGTGCCAGCAGCTTGGACTGGACCTACGAGCAGTACTTC. Protein sequence: CASSLDWTYEQYF.

The sample holds a few counts of this clone. This chain uses TRBV2 with TRBJ2-7; 10 nucleotides line up with TRBD2. The germline CDR1 and CDR2 sequences are SNHLY and FYNNEI. Trimming cost V 6 bases and J 2 bases; bases outside gene matches: 4. CDR3 length: 14 amino acids. The chain's CDR3 is CASRDSGRAYEQYF. The CDR3 DNA sequence: TGTGCCAGCAGGGACAGCGGGAGGGCCTACGAGCAGTACTTC.